The 12 T cell receptor beta chains below all came from one sample that was sequenced in a study of T cells in Graves' hyperthyroidism and ophthalmopathy. The CDR3 regions of TCR beta were amplified from RNA transcripts. The HTBI primer set was used in a first-round RT-PCR of the TCR CDR3. A single record per CDR3 protein comes from TCRdb applying MiXCR to the multiplex PCR reads. This sample has fewer than 900,000 distinct CDR3 sequences, with around 20% found just once. Sequenced material: blood. The receptors come from a woman aged 50 to 65 with Graves' hyperthyroidism that later progressed to Graves' ophthalmopathy.

The V call is TRBV27, the J call TRBJ1-1; D is unresolved. The V end lost 6 bases, the J end lost 5 bases, and 16 bases lay between the germline ends. The V gene's germline CDR1 is MNHEY and CDR2 SMNVEV (reference sequence). CDR3 length: 14 residues. The CDR3 DNA follows: TGTGCCAGCAGGGGGATGGGCGATTGGACTGAAGCTTTCTTT. Translated: CASRGMGDWTEAFF.

A few counts support this clonotype. The V and J genes are TRBV6-1 and TRBJ1-2; D remains ambiguous. Trimming took off 3 bases at V and 4 bases at J, with 9 bases between the two ends. The length of the CDR3 is 13 residues. CDR1 MNHNS and CDR2 SASEGT come from the germline V gene. The CDR3 spells CASSDSAGYGYTF. In nucleotides, the CDR3 is TGTGCCAGCAGTGATTCGGCAGGCTATGGCTACACCTTC.

The sample holds many counts of this clonotype. The rearrangement links TRBV2 to TRBJ2-1; D call uncertain. The CDR3 is 18 amino acids. V was cut by 5 bases and J by 7 bases, with 27 bases left in between. Per the germline V gene, CDR1 is SNHLY and CDR2 is FYNNEI. CDR3 DNA: TGTGCCAGCAGTTTCTTTCCGCGGCCGGCTGTCTTTGGAAATGAGCAGTTCTTC. This codes for CASSFFPRPAVFGNEQFF.

This clonotype occurred a few times. This sequence joins TRBV10-1 and TRBJ2-1; D not resolved. Germline V gives CDR1 WNHNN, CDR2 SYGVQD (reference sequence). The CDR3 spans 11 residues. Trimming removed 9 bases at V and 4 bases at J, with 7 bases between. The CDR3 DNA reads as TGCGCCAGACCGGTTTACAATGAGCAGTTCTTC. Translating gives CARPVYNEQFF.

The table lists this clonotype with a few counts. This rearrangement joins TRBV6-1 to TRBJ1-6, with a tentative D call TRBD1 (6 bases). V lost 1 base and J 10 bases, leaving 14 bases between the germline ends. Germline CDR1 and CDR2: MNHNS and SASEGT. The CDR3 covers 15 residues. CDR3 sequence: CASSEDPGVESPLHF. As DNA, the CDR3 is TGTGCCAGCAGTGAAGACCCAGGGGTAGAATCACCCCTCCACTTT.

This clonotype has a count of ten or more. V and J are TRBV6-1 and TRBJ2-2; D remains unclear. The CDR3 has 14 residues. Germline V gene data show CDR1 as MNHNS and CDR2 as SASEGT. The V end lost 3 bases, the J end lost 8 bases, and 13 bases lay between the germline ends. The CDR3 DNA sequence: TGTGCCAGCAGTGATACACATAGGACGGGGGAGCTGTTTTTT. This translates into CASSDTHRTGELFF.

This clonotype has ten or more counts. A read error is possible here, since a much larger clone lies one base away. The chain is built from TRBV30 and TRBJ1-1; D might be TRBD1 (5 bases). Germline V gene data show CDR1 as GTSNPN and CDR2 as SVGIG (reference sequence). V lost 1 base to trimming and J lost 4 bases, with 10 bases between them. The CDR3 runs to 13 residues. The CDR3 protein is CAWSGQSATEAFF. CDR3 in DNA: TGTGCCTGGAGTGGACAGTCGGCCACTGAAGCTTTCTTT.

There are many counts of this clonotype. One end of the junction is discordant with germline, which a read error may explain. V gene TRBV5-6 combines with J gene TRBJ1-1, with D uncertain. CDR3 length equals 14 residues. Germline-derived CDR1 and CDR2 are SGHDT and YYEEEE. The CDR3 region has the DNA TGTGCCAGCACCTTGGCCAGTACGAACACTGAAGCTTTCTTT. This translates into CASTLASTNTEAFF.

This clonotype was recorded at least ten times. The chain combines TRBV11-2 with TRBJ1-1, with 9 bases aligning to TRBD1. The V gene's germline CDR1 is SGHAT and CDR2 FQNNGV. This CDR3 contains 15 residues. The ends lost 4 bases at V and 4 bases at J; junction bases unmatched: 7. This CDR3 is CASSWEQGAGTEAFF. CDR3 sequence (DNA): TGTGCCAGCAGCTGGGAACAGGGGGCTGGCACTGAAGCTTTCTTT.

This chain links TRBV27 with TRBJ1-1, with D perhaps matching TRBD1 (5 bases). The CDR3 loop spans 14 amino acids. V dropped 6 bases and J dropped 4 bases, with 15 bases sitting between them. Germline CDR1 reads MNHEY; CDR2 reads SMNVEV (reference sequence). CDR3: CASRWSGDSTEAFF. The DNA of the CDR3 is TGTGCCAGCAGATGGAGTGGGGACTCCACTGAAGCTTTCTTT.

A single count supports this clonotype. This chain uses TRBV5-1 with TRBJ2-5, with 8 bases matching TRBD2. This CDR3 has 15 residues. V gave up 3 bases and J gave up 1 base; unmatched junction bases: 5. Germline V gene sequence: CDR1 SGHRS, CDR2 YFSETQ. The CDR3 nucleotides read TGCGCCAGCAGCTCCTTCACTAGCGGCCAAGAGACCCAGTACTTC. Protein sequence: CASSSFTSGQETQYF.

About this clonotype itself: This may be a read error: a much more frequent sequence differs by one nucleotide. The gene calls are TRBV5-1 and TRBJ2-7; D not resolved. The germline gives CDR1 SGHRS, CDR2 YFSETQ. The CDR3 covers 14 residues. CDR3 region: CANSLDLANYEQYF. CDR3 coding DNA: TGCGCCAACAGCTTGGACCTGGCAAACTACGAGCAGTACTTC.